The TCR beta chain under discussion was sequenced for a study of cytotoxic CD8 clonotypes in ibrutinib-treated CLL. As for the study in general: Samples showed on average approximately 250,000 productive templates and 90,000 or so productive rearrangements.

Assay used: immunoSEQ multiplex PCR; TCRdb lists only in-frame clones, some missing. The table includes approximately 150,000 clones, roughly 80% detected once. This clone was detected a few times. Germline lookup yields CDR1 SQVTM and CDR2 ANQGSEA. Trimming shortened V by 6 bases and J by 5 bases, and 14 bases separated the two germline ends. This CDR3 is 13 amino acids long. V is TRBV29-1 and J is TRBJ1-5; D is possibly TRBD1 (6 bases). The input for sequencing was PBMCs, taken after 24 months of ibrutinib treatment. This TCR came from a human donor with chronic lymphocytic leukemia. The CDR3 sequence: CSVVASGDQPQHF. The CDR3 DNA follows: TGCAGCGTAGTAGCCTCAGGGGATCAGCCCCAGCATTTT.